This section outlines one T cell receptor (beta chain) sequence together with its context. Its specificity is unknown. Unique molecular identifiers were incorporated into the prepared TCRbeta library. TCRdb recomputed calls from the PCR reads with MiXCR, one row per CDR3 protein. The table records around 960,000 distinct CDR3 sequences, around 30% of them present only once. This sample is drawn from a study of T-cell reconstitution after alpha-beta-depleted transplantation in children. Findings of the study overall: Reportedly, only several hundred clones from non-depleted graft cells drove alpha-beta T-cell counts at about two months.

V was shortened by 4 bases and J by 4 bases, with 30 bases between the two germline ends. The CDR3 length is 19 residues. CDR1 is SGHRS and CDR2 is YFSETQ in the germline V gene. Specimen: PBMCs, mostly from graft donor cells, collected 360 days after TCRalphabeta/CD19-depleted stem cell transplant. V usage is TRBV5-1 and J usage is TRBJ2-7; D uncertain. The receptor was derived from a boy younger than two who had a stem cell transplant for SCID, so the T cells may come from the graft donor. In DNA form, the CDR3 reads TGCGCCAGCAGCCTCCGAGGACGGCGGCTTTCTGGGATCGGGTACGAGCAGTACTTC. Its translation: CASSLRGRRLSGIGYEQYF.